The 5 T cell receptor beta chains below all came from one sample that was sequenced in a study of regulatory T cells in long-lasting Graves disease (dated by TCRdb to the early 2020s). The library came from multiplex PCR. The sample was run on an Illumina HiSeq 4000. CDR3 regions were amplified by Arm-PCR with iRepertoire HTBI primers to construct TCR beta libraries. The public sequencing data were trimmed at Q25 with fastp and processed into clonotypes with MiXCR by TCRdb, which kept only in-frame beta chains. Each CDR3 protein appears once, grouped with its most common genes and DNA. This sample is represented by some 470,000 distinct CDR3 sequences; 20% to 25% of them were singletons. The biggest ten clones account for roughly 7% of the sample. The meaning of the sample's time point label: persistent/refractory GD, antithyroid drugs over 5 years with positive TRAb. RNA was extracted from PBMCs in TRIzol for both TCR sequencing and RNA sequencing.

The sample was peripheral blood mononuclear cells (PBMCs), taken when the disease was refractory, from a patient treated with antithyroid drugs. Source of these receptors: a female donor with Graves disease.

Many counts were recorded for this clonotype. V gene TRBV2 combines with J gene TRBJ2-5; D is tentatively TRBD1 or TRBD2 (5 bases each). Germline loops: CDR1 SNHLY, CDR2 FYNNEI. This CDR3 comprises 13 residues. Trimming shortened V by 7 bases and J by 8 bases, and 17 bases separated the two germline ends. The CDR3 DNA follows: TGTGCCAGCATCTCGAGGGACGGAGGAACCCAGTACTTC. It is translated as CASISRDGGTQYF.

This clonotype was recorded many times. V usage is TRBV6-5 and J usage is TRBJ1-2; 8 bases map to TRBD1. Trimming cost V 2 bases and J 7 bases; bases outside gene matches: 15. The CDR3 length is 17 residues. The germline gives CDR1 MNHEY, CDR2 SVGAGI. The CDR3 DNA sequence: TGTGCCAGCAGTTACCTACTGACGCTGAGACAGGGGCCTGGCTACACCTTC. It yields the protein CASSYLLTLRQGPGYTF.

This clonotype appeared a few times. The chain is built from TRBV28 and TRBJ1-5, with 9 bases fitting TRBD1. The CDR3 contains 17 residues. CDR1 is MDHEN and CDR2 is SYDVKM in the germline V gene. The V and J ends lost 5 bases and 2 bases, in that order; junction bases with no gene match: 10. The CDR3 protein is CASSPPDRGRGNQPQHF. CDR3 DNA: TGTGCCAGCAGTCCGCCGGACAGGGGCAGGGGCAATCAGCCCCAGCATTTT.

This chain links TRBV12-3 or TRBV12-4 with TRBJ1-1; no clear D. The CDR3 runs to 13 residues. The ends were cut back, 8 bases at V and 6 bases at J, with 16 bases in the middle. The CDR3 spells CASGLPLSSEAFF. In nucleotides, the CDR3 is TGTGCCAGCGGCCTACCTTTATCCTCTGAAGCTTTCTTT.

J is TRBJ2-2 and V is TRBV14; the D gene is possibly TRBD2 (6 bases). CDR3 length: 17 amino acids. Germline loops: CDR1 SGHDN, CDR2 FVKESK. V lost 0 bases, J lost 5 bases, and 16 bases lay in between. The chain's CDR3 is CASSQDLAGPGTGELFF. The CDR3 DNA reads as TGTGCCAGCAGCCAAGATCTTGCGGGGCCGGGGACCGGGGAGCTGTTTTTT.